The T cell receptor beta chain described here comes from a study of T cell responses to AZD1222 COVID-19 vaccine. The study, taken as a whole, reports: Only a handful of AZD1222 recipients tested seropositive at baseline.

About this clone: What it binds is not known.

This CDR3 is 12 amino acids long. Per germline, CDR1 GTSNPN and CDR2 SVGIG (reference sequence). J lost 3 bases, V lost 6 bases, and 2 bases had no gene match. Assay: immunoSEQ multiplex PCR; the TCRdb copy retains only in-frame clones and omits some. Here the sample spans under 150,000 clones, almost 95% being singletons. Sequenced here: peripheral blood, sampled 28 days after the second AZD1222 dose. The TCR comes from an adult who received the AZD1222 COVID-19 vaccine. This chain joins TRBV30 and TRBJ1-1; TRBD1 matches at 9 bases. CDR3 residues: CACDRGDTEAFF. DNA of the CDR3: TGTGCCTGCGACAGGGGGGACACTGAAGCTTTCTTT.